The sample holds one count of the clone carrying this T cell receptor beta chain. This sample was taken from a study of cytomegalovirus exposure and HLA in healthy donors. The length of the CDR3 is 16 residues. Germline-derived CDR1 and CDR2 are SGHDN and FVKESK. The germline V and J ends were trimmed by 3 bases and 0 bases, with 12 bases remaining between them. The PCR employed 60 Vbeta primers together with 13 Jbeta primers. Using immunoSEQ multiplex PCR, the repertoire was profiled, and TCRdb retains in-frame clones only, with some absent. The data contain 65,000 to 90,000 clones, around three quarters of them seen just once; the ten biggest clones take up roughly 2.5%.

Sequenced material: PBMCs. This sequence joins TRBV14 and TRBJ1-3; D is undetermined. The TCR was taken from a man between 25 and 39 years old in good health and CMV-seronegative. The CDR3 DNA follows: TGTGCCAGCAGCCAGTTGGGCGGGCCCTCTGGAAACACCATATATTTT. Translated, it gives CASSQLGGPSGNTIYF.